The rows below give T cell receptor beta chains drawn from one sample of a study of cytomegalovirus exposure and HLA in healthy donors. Repertoires were generated with immunoSEQ multiplex PCR, while TCRdb's copy carries only in-frame clones and drops some. This sample contains about 96,000 clones. Sequencing used PBMCs. Receptors originate from a woman in her twenties or thirties in good health and CMV-seronegative. Both conserved end residues are part of each CDR3. Each record gives: CDR3 length, V gene, D gene, J gene, CDR3 protein, CDR3 DNA. A D gene is named only where the DNA matches it firmly.

14	TRBV5-6	NA	TRBJ2-2	CASSWGQNTGELFF	TGTGCCAGCAGCTGGGGACAGAACACCGGGGAGCTGTTTTTT
13	TRBV7-3	TRBD1	TRBJ2-5	CASSPGQGQTQYF	TGTGCCAGCAGCCCCGGACAGGGGCAGACCCAGTACTTC
11	TRBV7-9	NA	TRBJ1-1	CSLGEGTEAFF	TGTTCTCTCGGGGAGGGCACTGAAGCTTTCTTT
15	TRBV2	NA	TRBJ1-6	CASSDTPRGNSPLHF	TGTGCCAGCAGTGATACCCCAAGGGGTAATTCACCCCTCCACTTT
13	TRBV6-5	NA	TRBJ2-1	CASSYRGYNEQFF	TGTGCCAGCAGTTACAGGGGGTACAATGAGCAGTTCTTC
15	TRBV7-6	TRBD2	TRBJ2-3	CASSAGGQSTDTQYF	TGTGCCAGCAGCGCGGGGGGCCAGAGCACAGATACGCAGTATTTT
14	TRBV7-8	TRBD1	TRBJ2-7	CASSSTGGPYEQYF	TGTGCCAGCAGCTCTACAGGGGGCCCCTACGAGCAGTACTTC
14	TRBV9	TRBD1	TRBJ2-7	CASSVGQMTYEQYF	TGTGCCAGCAGCGTGGGACAGATGACCTACGAGCAGTACTTC
14	TRBV6-5	TRBD1	TRBJ2-5	CASSSGTGEETQYF	TGTGCCAGCAGTTCCGGGACAGGGGAAGAGACCCAGTACTTC
13	TRBV9	NA	TRBJ1-2	CASSPFRSYGYTF	TGTGCCAGCAGCCCCTTTCGGAGCTATGGCTACACCTTC
16	TRBV5-1	TRBD2	TRBJ2-5	CASSSGLAGGYETQYF	TGCGCCAGCAGCTCGGGACTAGCGGGAGGTTACGAGACCCAGTACTTC
17	TRBV28	TRBD2	TRBJ2-7	CASSFPFLAGSSYEQYF	TGTGCCAGCAGTTTCCCTTTCCTAGCGGGGAGCTCCTACGAGCAGTACTTC
13	TRBV29-1	NA	TRBJ1-1	CSVEYQGGTEAFF	TGCAGCGTTGAATACCAAGGGGGCACTGAAGCTTTCTTT
15	TRBV15	TRBD1	TRBJ1-2	CATSIAGQGHRGYTF	TGTGCCACCAGCATAGCGGGACAGGGGCACCGTGGCTACACCTTC
14	TRBV2	NA	TRBJ1-1	CASSAHSMNTEAFF	TGTGCCAGCAGTGCGCACAGCATGAACACTGAAGCTTTCTTT
15	TRBV28	NA	TRBJ1-4	CASSRFGGTNEKLFF	TGTGCCAGCAGTAGGTTTGGGGGCACTAATGAAAAACTGTTTTTT